The sample holds many counts of the clone carrying this T cell receptor beta chain. Its antigen is not identified. The junction had 8 bases not matched to a gene; V was cut back by 3 bases and J by 6 bases. The CDR3 runs to 14 residues. Germline values: CDR1 SGHAT, CDR2 FQNNGV. Genomic DNA provided the template from which TCR beta VDJ and CDR3 profiles were obtained. TCRdb redid the calling of the reads with MiXCR, one entry per CDR3 protein. The sample lists roughly 160,000 distinct CDR3 sequences; under 75% were seen once. This record comes from a study of CD8+CD57+ T cells in acquired aplastic anemia. Broader study findings: Patients did not significantly differ from controls in CD8+ Simpson's diversity.

This clonotype originated in a human donor in good health. The gene calls are TRBV11-2 and TRBJ2-7; 7 bases line up with TRBD2. Sequencing input: sorted CD4+, CD8+, or CD8+CD57+ T cells (not recorded which) from PBMCs. CDR3 sequence reads: CASSFFREGLEQYF. CDR3 DNA: TGTGCCAGCAGCTTCTTTAGGGAGGGGCTCGAGCAGTACTTC.